This TCR beta chain was documented in a study of T cells in Graves' hyperthyroidism and ophthalmopathy. Amplification targeted TCR beta CDR3 regions from RNA transcripts. First-round RT-PCR of the TCR CDR3 relied on the HTBI primer set. Using its own MiXCR run on the multiplex PCR reads, TCRdb lists one record per CDR3 protein. This table holds a few hundred thousand distinct CDR3 sequences, 35% to 55% found once. The V segment lost 6 bases and the J segment 5 bases; nucleotides outside the gene matches: 12. Germline lookup yields CDR1 DFQATT and CDR2 SNEGSKA (reference sequence). This CDR3 comprises 14 residues. Stable Graves' hyperthyroidism meant no ophthalmopathy progression within 18 months. For the diagnoses, clinical symptoms, serum thyroxine and TRAb, thyroid ultrasound and orbital computed tomography were used.

The TCR originated in a woman in her late teens or twenties with Graves' hyperthyroidism. The chain is built from TRBV20-1 and TRBJ2-5; 7 bases are shared with TRBD1. The specimen sequenced was peripheral blood or thyroid tissue (not recorded which). CDR3 nucleotide sequence: TGCAGTGCACCTACGCAGGGGGAAAGGGAGACCCAGTACTTC. This translates into CSAPTQGERETQYF.